This T cell receptor (beta chain) appears in the sequencing data of a study of early T cells in non-severe SARS-CoV-2 infection. On the study more broadly: Sequenced bulk RNA came from whole blood that was unsorted, and chains were unpaired.

Germline V gives CDR1 ENHRY, CDR2 SYGVKD. CDR3 length equals 17 residues. Trimming stripped 1 base from V and 0 bases from J, with 15 bases between. TCRdb fed the 5' RACE reads into MiXCR, producing one record per CDR3 protein. The sample yields roughly 120,000 distinct CDR3 sequences, under 15% seen once. The V and J genes are TRBV10-3 and TRBJ1-1; the D gene is possibly TRBD1 (5 bases). The sequencing input was whole blood. The sequence was collected from an adult who was a healthcare worker with PCR-confirmed SARS-CoV-2 infection or an uninfected control (not recorded which). CDR3: CAISEFLLQAVNTEAFF. The CDR3 region has the DNA TGTGCCATCAGTGAGTTTCTACTACAGGCGGTGAACACTGAAGCTTTCTTT.